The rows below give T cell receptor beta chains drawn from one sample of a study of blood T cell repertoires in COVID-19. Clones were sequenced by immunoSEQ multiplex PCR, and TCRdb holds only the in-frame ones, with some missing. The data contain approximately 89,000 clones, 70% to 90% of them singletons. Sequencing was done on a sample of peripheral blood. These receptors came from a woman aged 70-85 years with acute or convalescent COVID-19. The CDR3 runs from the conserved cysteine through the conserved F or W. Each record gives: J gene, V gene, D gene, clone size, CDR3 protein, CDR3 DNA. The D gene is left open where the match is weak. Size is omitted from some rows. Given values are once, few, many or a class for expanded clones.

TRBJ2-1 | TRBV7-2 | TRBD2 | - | CASSLASGTSGYNEQFF | TGTGCCAGCAGCTTAGCCTCCGGGACTAGCGGATACAATGAGCAGTTCTTC
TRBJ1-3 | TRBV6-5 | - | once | CASSFQGFTGGNTIYF | TGTGCCAGCAGTTTCCAGGGGTTCACGGGTGGAAACACCATATATTTT
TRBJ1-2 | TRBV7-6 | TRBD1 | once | CASSLATPGTGDGYTF | TGTGCCAGCAGCTTAGCGACTCCCGGGACAGGGGACGGCTACACCTTC
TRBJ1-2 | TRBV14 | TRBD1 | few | CASSQLRDRGPFGGYTF | TGTGCCAGCAGCCAACTGCGGGACAGGGGTCCATTTGGTGGCTACACCTTC
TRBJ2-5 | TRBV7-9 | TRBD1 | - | CASSLGQGAPQETQYF | TGTGCCAGCAGCTTAGGACAGGGGGCTCCCCAAGAGACCCAGTACTTC
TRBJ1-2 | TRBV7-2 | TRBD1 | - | CASSLARGHHTF | TGTGCCAGCAGCTTAGCTAGGGGGCACCACACCTTC
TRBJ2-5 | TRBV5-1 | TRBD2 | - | CASSLVLAGGKETQYF | TGCGCCAGCAGCTTGGTACTAGCGGGAGGGAAGGAGACCCAGTACTTC
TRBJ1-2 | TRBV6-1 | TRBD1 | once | CASSDPSTGYLYGYTF | TGTGCCAGCAGTGACCCATCGACAGGGTATCTCTATGGCTACACCTTC
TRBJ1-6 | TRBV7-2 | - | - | CASSSGQSNSPLHF | TGTGCCAGCAGCTCCGGACAGTCTAATTCACCCCTCCACTTT
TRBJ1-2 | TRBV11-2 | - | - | CASSLGALTGYTF | TGTGCCAGCAGCTTAGGAGCGCTTACGGGCTACACCTTC
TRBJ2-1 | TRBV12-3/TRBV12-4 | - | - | CASSSTGWEQFF | TGTGCCAGCAGTTCAACAGGCTGGGAGCAGTTCTTC
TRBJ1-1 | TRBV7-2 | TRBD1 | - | CASSLQGALITEAFF | TGTGCCAGCAGCCTACAGGGGGCATTGATCACTGAAGCTTTCTTT
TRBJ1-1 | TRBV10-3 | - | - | CAISSGHMNTEAFF | TGTGCCATCAGTTCCGGACATATGAACACTGAAGCTTTCTTT